This entry concerns a single TCR beta chain. The target antigen is unknown. TCRdb processed the RT-PCR reads anew with MiXCR; each CDR3 protein has one entry. The sample lists roughly 570,000 distinct CDR3 sequences, approximately 15% seen once, with around 10% in the top ten. Germline CDR1 reads SNHLY; CDR2 reads FYNNEI. Trimming removed 2 bases from V and 6 bases from J, with 4 bases in between. The CDR3 is made up of 12 amino acids. This sample was included in a study of response to subunit inactivated influenza vaccine. Points from the study as a whole: Seasonal influenza vaccination, on each occasion, was suggested by the authors to recruit few new T cells.

The V gene is TRBV2, the J gene TRBJ2-2; D ambiguous. This clonotype was sampled from a man in his fifties or sixties who received an inactivated influenza vaccine. Here the sequenced sample was PBMCs from blood, taken 12 days after vaccination. CDR3 loop: CASSESSGELFF. CDR3 bases: TGTGCCAGCAGTGAAAGCTCCGGGGAGCTGTTTTTT. Looking up the rest from reference TRBV2 and TRBJ2-2 gives the full variable domain: EPEVTQTPSHQVTQMGQEVILRCVPISNHLYFYWYRQILGQKVEFLVSFYNNEISEKSEIFDDQFSVERPDGSNFTLKIRSTKLEDSAMYFCASSESSGELFFGEGSRLTVL.